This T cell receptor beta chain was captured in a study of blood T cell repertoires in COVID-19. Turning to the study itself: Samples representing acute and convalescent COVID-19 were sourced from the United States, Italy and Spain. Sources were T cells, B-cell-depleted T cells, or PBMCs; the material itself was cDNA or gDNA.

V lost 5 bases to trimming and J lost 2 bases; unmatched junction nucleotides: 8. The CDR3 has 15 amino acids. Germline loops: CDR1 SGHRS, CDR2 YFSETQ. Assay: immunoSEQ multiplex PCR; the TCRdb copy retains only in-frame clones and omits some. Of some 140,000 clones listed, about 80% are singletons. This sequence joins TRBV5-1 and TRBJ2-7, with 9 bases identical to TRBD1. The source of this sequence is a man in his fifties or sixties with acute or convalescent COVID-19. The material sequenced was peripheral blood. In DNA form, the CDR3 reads TGCGCCAGCAGGCTGAGACAGGGGGGGACCTACGAGCAGTACTTC. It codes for CASRLRQGGTYEQYF.